The rows below give T cell receptor beta chains drawn from one sample of a study of identical twins. TCRdb itself ran the 5' RACE reads through MiXCR, one entry per CDR3 protein. The table includes under 300,000 distinct CDR3 sequences, over 11% detected once. The sequencing sample was made of memory (CD45RO+) T cells sorted from blood. Receptors originate from a woman younger than 35 in good health. The CDR3 runs from the conserved cysteine through the conserved F or W. D genes are given only for firm matches. Clone sizes are given selectively: once, few, many, or a class where the clone is expanded.

D gene,V gene,clone size,J gene,CDR3 DNA,CDR3 protein
-,TRBV20-1,-,TRBJ2-1,TGCAGTGCCGCCCCGGCCTCGACAGGCGGTGGGCAGTTCTTC,CSAAPASTGGGQFF
TRBD2,TRBV20-1,-,TRBJ2-1,TGCAGTGCTAGCGGGGGGGCCGGAAATGAGCAGTTCTTC,CSASGGAGNEQFF
-,TRBV9,-,TRBJ2-7,TGTGCCAGCAGCCCACGGGCGGTTGGATTTACCTACGAGCAGTACTTC,CASSPRAVGFTYEQYF
-,TRBV11-3,-,TRBJ2-3,TGTGCCAGCAGCTATGCCCTTAGAAGCACAGATACGCAGTATTTT,CASSYALRSTDTQYF
-,TRBV4-3,few,TRBJ1-2,TGCGCCAGCAGCCAAGAGGCAGACTCCCCGGGTGGCTACACCTTC,CASSQEADSPGGYTF
-,TRBV5-1,-,TRBJ2-3,TGCGCCAGCAGCTTGAGGGGCGGAGGCACAGATACGCAGTATTTT,CASSLRGGGTDTQYF
-,TRBV12-3/TRBV12-4,-,TRBJ2-3,TGTGCCAGCAGTTGGACCATCACAGATACGCAGTATTTT,CASSWTITDTQYF
-,TRBV7-2,-,TRBJ1-5,TGTGCCAGCAGCTTTTGGAACGGGGGAGGGCAGCCCCAGCATTTT,CASSFWNGGGQPQHF
-,TRBV12-3/TRBV12-4,few,TRBJ2-2,TGTGCCAGCAGTTTGGACTCGAACACCGGGGAGCTGTTTTTT,CASSLDSNTGELFF
-,TRBV21-1,few,TRBJ1-5,TGTGCCAGCAGTCCCACAGTGGGGAGCAATCAGCCCCAGCATTTT,CASSPTVGSNQPQHF
TRBD2,TRBV20-1,few,TRBJ2-7,TGCAGTGCTAGAGATCAACTAGCGGGGGCCGTCGAGCAGTACTTC,CSARDQLAGAVEQYF
-,TRBV10-3,few,TRBJ2-3,TGTGCCATCAAGGGCAGGGATACGCAGTATTTT,CAIKGRDTQYF
-,TRBV27,few,TRBJ2-1,TGTGCCAGCAGTCCCCAACGCCGCGGCTCCTACAATGAGCAGTTCTTC,CASSPQRRGSYNEQFF
TRBD1,TRBV5-1,few,TRBJ1-1,TGCGCCAGCAGCTTGGGACAGGGCGTCACTGAAGCTTTCTTT,CASSLGQGVTEAFF
-,TRBV9,-,TRBJ2-2,TGTGCCAGCAGCGTCAGAGGGTCTAACACCGGGGAGCTGTTTTTT,CASSVRGSNTGELFF
TRBD2,TRBV18,few,TRBJ2-1,TGTGCCAGCTCACCCAACTTGTCTAGCGGGGGAAGAAATGAGCAGTTCTTC,CASSPNLSSGGRNEQFF
-,TRBV20-1,few,TRBJ2-1,TGCAGTGCTAGAGATACGCTCCAGGACTACAATGAGCAGTTCTTC,CSARDTLQDYNEQFF
TRBD2,TRBV7-2,-,TRBJ2-2,TGTGCCAGCAGCCCCTTAGCGGGAGAGGGCACCGGGGAGCTGTTTTTT,CASSPLAGEGTGELFF
-,TRBV9,few,TRBJ2-7,TGTGCCAGCAGCGTAGACGGCACCAGGGAGTCGTACTTC,CASSVDGTRESYF
-,TRBV5-1,many,TRBJ1-1,TGCGCCAGCAGCTTCGGATATCCCACTGAAGCTTTCTTT,CASSFGYPTEAFF
-,TRBV18,many,TRBJ1-5,TGTGCCAGCTCACCCGAGGGCAATCAGCCCCAGCATTTT,CASSPEGNQPQHF
-,TRBV27,many,TRBJ2-7,TGTGCCAGCACCCCTTGGGGATCGAGGGGACCCTACGAGCAGTACTTC,CASTPWGSRGPYEQYF
TRBD2,TRBV6-2/TRBV6-3,-,TRBJ2-1,TGTGCCAGCAGAACCGGGACTAGCGGGTACTCCTACAATGAGCAGTTCTTC,CASRTGTSGYSYNEQFF
-,TRBV20-1,many,TRBJ2-2,TGCAGTGCTAGCGCACAGACGAACACCGGGGAGCTGTTTTTT,CSASAQTNTGELFF
-,TRBV12-3/TRBV12-4,few,TRBJ1-1,TGTGCCAGCAGTTTAGCGCCAAGCACTGAAGCTTTCTTT,CASSLAPSTEAFF
-,TRBV20-1,-,TRBJ2-5,TGCAGTGCTTCCGCCAATAGGGACGAGACCCAGTACTTC,CSASANRDETQYF
-,TRBV20-1,few,TRBJ2-3,TGCAGTGCTCGACTCACAGATACGCAGTATTTT,CSARLTDTQYF
-,TRBV6-2/TRBV6-3,-,TRBJ1-1,TGTGCCAGCAGAAAGGGACGGGGAAACACTGAAGCTTTCTTT,CASRKGRGNTEAFF
-,TRBV4-2,few,TRBJ1-1,TGTGCCAGCAGCCTAGGACAAGGAGGTGGGAACACTGAAGCTTTCTTT,CASSLGQGGGNTEAFF
-,TRBV5-6,few,TRBJ2-3,TGTGCCAGCAGCATCGGGACGACTAGCACAGATACGCAGTATTTT,CASSIGTTSTDTQYF
-,TRBV29-1,-,TRBJ2-5,TGCAGCGTTGCTTTTGGCGGCCCGGGGACCCAGTACTTC,CSVAFGGPGTQYF
-,TRBV5-1,many,TRBJ2-7,TGTGCCAGCAGCTTAGTCCCCTACGAGCAGTACTTC,CASSLVPYEQYF
TRBD1,TRBV9,few,TRBJ2-3,TGTGCCAGCAGCCCCCAGTCCGGGACAGGGATAACAGATACGCAGTATTTT,CASSPQSGTGITDTQYF
-,TRBV20-1,many,TRBJ2-1,TGCAGCGCCCGGGGTGGTAGCTCCTACAATGAGCAGTTCTTC,CSARGGSSYNEQFF
-,TRBV20-1,-,TRBJ2-5,TGCAGTGTTTCCGGGACCCCCCCTGAGACCCAGTACTTC,CSVSGTPPETQYF
-,TRBV10-1,few,TRBJ2-2,TGCGCCAGCAGTAGGGACTCTGCGAACACCGGGGAGCTGTTTTTT,CASSRDSANTGELFF
TRBD1,TRBV4-3,-,TRBJ2-2,TGCGCCAGCAGCCACCCCGGGACAGGGGACACCGGGGAGCTGTTTTTT,CASSHPGTGDTGELFF
-,TRBV2,few,TRBJ1-1,TGTGCCAGGGGACTTCAGGGGAACACTGAAGCTTTCTTT,CARGLQGNTEAFF
-,TRBV7-2,-,TRBJ1-5,TGTGCCAGCAGCTCCGACACTTTCCCTTATCAGCCCCAGCATTTT,CASSSDTFPYQPQHF
-,TRBV5-1,many,TRBJ2-4,TGCGCCAGCAGCTTCCAGAGCGGAGCTATGGGGAACATTCAGTACTTC,CASSFQSGAMGNIQYF
-,TRBV12-5,few,TRBJ1-2,TGTGCTAGTGGAGGACTGGGGAACTATGGCTACACCTTC,CASGGLGNYGYTF
-,TRBV20-1,few,TRBJ2-2,TGCAGTGCCCGAAGCTTAACCACCGGGGAGCTGTTTTTT,CSARSLTTGELFF
-,TRBV18,-,TRBJ1-5,TGTGCCAGCAGCCCCTTAGGGGATCAGCCCCAGCATTTT,CASSPLGDQPQHF
-,TRBV12-3/TRBV12-4,-,TRBJ1-2,TGTGCCAGCAGTTGGATCAAGCGGGGCTACACCTTC,CASSWIKRGYTF
-,TRBV5-1,-,TRBJ1-4,TGCGCCAGCAGCTTTGGGGTTCTTGCAACTAATGAAAAACTGTTTTTT,CASSFGVLATNEKLFF
-,TRBV5-1,few,TRBJ1-1,TGCGCCAGCAGCCCCGAAGGACGGTACACTGAAGCTTTCTTT,CASSPEGRYTEAFF
TRBD2,TRBV19,-,TRBJ2-1,TGTGCCAGTAAGGGCCAAGCGGGAGTCAATGAGCAGTTCTTC,CASKGQAGVNEQFF
-,TRBV6-1,once,TRBJ2-7,TGTGCCAGCAGTCTGTCGCGAGCGGGCGCGATCGAGCAGTACTTC,CASSLSRAGAIEQYF
-,TRBV7-8,few,TRBJ2-7,TGTGCCAGCAGCTTAGGGGTCGGCGGAGGAGGGGGCTACGAGCAGTACTTC,CASSLGVGGGGGYEQYF
-,TRBV5-6,few,TRBJ1-5,TGTGCCAGCAGCATCAGTCGTCATCAGCCCCAGCATTTT,CASSISRHQPQHF
TRBD1,TRBV12-3/TRBV12-4,few,TRBJ2-2,TGTGCCAGCGGAACCAAGGGGGCGGGCACCGGGGAGCTGTTTTTT,CASGTKGAGTGELFF
-,TRBV10-3,-,TRBJ2-3,TGTGCCATCAGTGGGGACAAAAACACAGATACGCAGTATTTT,CAISGDKNTDTQYF
-,TRBV27,few,TRBJ1-2,TGTGCCAGCAGTTTTAGGGGAGGGCCCGGCTACACCTTC,CASSFRGGPGYTF